The 8 T cell receptor beta chains below all came from one sample that was sequenced in a study of shared clonotypes between healthy human individuals. TCRdb's copy holds only in-frame clones and misses some; the assay was immunoSEQ multiplex PCR. The data hold approximately 2.5 million clones, with around 94% observed a single time. The source material was naive CD4+ T cells sorted from blood. As for subset: CD45RA+ positively selected. The receptor set was obtained from a man younger than 30 in good health.

The chain's CDR3 is CASSRDIQGHEQYF. The CDR3 DNA sequence: TGCGCCAGCAGCCGAGACATACAGGGCCACGAGCAGTACTTC. The J gene is TRBJ2-7, the V gene TRBV4-1; D might be TRBD1 (6 bases). Germline CDR1 reads MGHRA; CDR2 reads YSYEKL. The V and J ends lost 4 bases and 5 bases respectively, with 15 bases between them. The CDR3 runs 14 residues.

About this clone: Other nucleotide sequences from this sample produce the same CDR3. The rearrangement uses TRBV7-9 and TRBJ1-4, with TRBD1 identical over 9 bases. Losses at the gene ends were 4 bases for V and 7 bases for J; bases not matched to a gene: 4. This CDR3 contains 14 residues. The germline V gene encodes CDR1 SEHNR and CDR2 FQNEAQ (reference sequence). The DNA for the CDR3 is TGTGCCAGCAGCTCGGGACAGGGCGGTGAAAAACTGTTTTTT. Its translation is CASSSGQGGEKLFF. Complete variable domain (other parts from reference TRBV7-9 and TRBJ1-4): DTGVSQNPRHKITKRGQNVTFRCDPISEHNRLYWYRQTLGQGPEFLTYFQNEAQLEKSRLLSDRFSAERPKGSFSTLEIQRTEQGDSAMYLCASSSGQGGEKLFFGSGTQLSVL.

This clone was observed once. The chain recombines TRBV15 with TRBJ1-4; a weak D match, TRBD1 (5 bases). The length of the CDR3 is 15 residues. CDR1 LNHNV and CDR2 YYDKDF come from the germline V gene (reference sequence). Trimming pared 1 base from V and 4 bases from J, leaving 10 bases between. DNA for the CDR3: TGTGCCACCAGCAGAGCTGGGGACTTTAATGAAAAACTGTTTTTT. This codes for CATSRAGDFNEKLFF. Filled out from reference TRBV15 and TRBJ1-4, the complete variable domain reads DAMVIQNPRYQVTQFGKPVTLSCSQTLNHNVMYWYQQKSSQAPKLLFHYYDKDFNNEADTPDNFQSRRPNTSFCFLDIRSPGLGDTAMYLCATSRAGDFNEKLFFGSGTQLSVL.

This chain joins TRBV18 and TRBJ1-5, with 8 bases matching TRBD1. CDR1 and CDR2 (germline): KGHSH, LQKENI. The CDR3 extends over 14 amino acids. Germline trimming cut 6 bases from V and 7 bases from J; bases unmatched to any gene: 8. CDR3 in amino acids: CASSSGQGEQPQHF. DNA for the CDR3: TGTGCCAGCTCCTCTGGACAGGGCGAACAGCCCCAGCATTTT. Together with reference TRBV18 and TRBJ1-5, the CDR3 gives the full variable domain: NAGVMQNPRHLVRRRGQEARLRCSPMKGHSHVYWYRQLPEEGLKFMVYLQKENIIDESGMPKERFSAEFPKEGPSILRIQQVVRGDSAAYFCASSSGQGEQPQHFGDGTRLSIL.

This chain links TRBV7-2 with TRBJ2-3, with TRBD1 matching 9 bases. Germline V gene sequence: CDR1 SGHTA, CDR2 FQGNSA. The trim removed 2 bases at V and 5 bases at J, leaving 8 bases unmatched. This CDR3 is built from 16 residues. The CDR3 DNA is TGTGCCAGCAGCTTACTCGGACAGGGGTGGGGAGATACGCAGTATTTT. Translated: CASSLLGQGWGDTQYF.

The V call is TRBV6-1, the J call TRBJ1-1, with 8 positions matching TRBD1. The CDR3 extends over 17 amino acids. CDR1 is MNHNS and CDR2 is SASEGT in the germline V gene. Trimming took 4 bases from V and 0 from J; bases not matched to a gene: 10. The CDR3 DNA follows: TGTGCCAGCAGTGTACAGGGGGGAGGTGGTTTGAACACTGAAGCTTTCTTT. Translating gives CASSVQGGGGLNTEAFF.

The V call is TRBV6-6, the J call TRBJ2-2; D is undetermined. Deletions cut 2 bases from V and 0 bases from J, with 7 bases between. The CDR3 extends over 15 amino acids. Looked up from germline, CDR1 is MNHNY and CDR2 is SVGAGI (reference sequence). CDR3 DNA sequence: TGTGCCAGCAGTTACGATGGTACGAACACCGGGGAGCTGTTTTTT. Translating it yields CASSYDGTNTGELFF.

The chain is built from TRBV6-6 and TRBJ2-4, with D tentatively TRBD2 (5 bases). CDR1 is MNHNY and CDR2 is SVGAGI in the germline V gene (reference sequence). CDR3 length equals 12 residues. Trimming took 10 bases from V and 11 from J, leaving 18 bases between them. CDR3: CAIQTEFGVQYF. The CDR3 DNA follows: TGTGCCATTCAAACAGAATTCGGGGTTCAGTACTTC.